This T cell receptor (beta chain) comes out of a study of CXCR3-negative and CXCR3-positive naive CD8 T cells (dated by TCRdb to between 2018 and 2020). Describing the broader study: In total, some 130 million TRB reads were obtained, or roughly 1.5 +/- 0.3 million reads per library. Naive subsets from a handful of donors and memory cells from 3 donors were included in the TRBV-TRBJ cluster analysis. Data from some twelve donors, pooled across two independent experiments, went into the diversity and physicochemical repertoire analyses.

Inclusive of the bounding cysteine and phenylalanine, the CDR3 is 16 residues long. The DNA is unrecorded. Per the germline V gene, SNHLY is the CDR1 and FYNNEI is the CDR2. Each CD8+ T cell subset was flow-sorted in triplicate, with 300,000 cells per subset placed directly into RLT lysis buffer. To keep memory contaminants out, a stringent definition of naive CD8+ T cells was applied: CD45RO-CCR7+CD27+CD95-. Peripheral blood mononuclear cells were isolated from buffy coats using standard density gradient centrifugation. Naive CXCR3-negative and CXCR3-positive CD8+ T cells were flow-sorted on a FACSAria III. Total RNA was extracted from sorted cells using an RNeasy Mini Kit. The paper as a whole reports these results and caveats: TRB CDR3s from CXCR3-positive naive cells showed higher hydrophobicity (lower Kidera factor 4), lower energy, and higher strength and volume indices than CXCR3-negative naive cells. Repertoire diversity was comparably high in both naive subsets but much lower in memory CD8+ T cells. Naive CXCR3-negative and CXCR3-positive cells from the same donor showed similar TRBV-TRBJ usage, whereas memory cells showed distinct patterns. Because CXCR3 expression was partially decreased after cryopreservation, freshly isolated PBMCs were used for most assays. Because surface CD5, which has been linked to self-reactivity in mice, was comparable between naive subsets, TCR interaction strength was also inferred from TRB CDR3 physicochemical properties.

TCRdb names NextSeq 550 as the instrument used. The Human TCR Profiling Kit (MiLaboratory) was used to prepare UMI-labeled 5' RACE TRB cDNA libraries. cDNA synthesis used the entire amount of extracted RNA, and PCR amplification then used the entire amount of cDNA produced. The libraries were made side by side, with each library going through the same number of PCR cycles. The paper's processing steps were these. MIGEC and MiXCR extracted about 50,000 +/- 9,200 unique UMI-labeled TRB cDNA molecules per library, requiring at least two reads per UMI. On average, roughly 40,000 +/- 10,000 functional in-frame TRB CDR3 nucleotide clonotypes lacking stop codons were found per library. After downsampling to 5000 UMI-labeled TRB molecules per sample, diversity metrics, including normalized Shannon-Wiener and Chao1, were computed in VDJtools. For the central five CDR3 residues, VDJtools calculated physicochemical properties weighted by clonotype size, namely interaction energy, strength, volume and Kidera factor 4. The reads went through TCRdb reprocessing, and each CDR3 protein sequence gets one entry with no DNA. It is TCRdb's table, rather than the study itself, that gives the V and J calls and clone size. The table for this sample lists about 150,000 distinct CDR3 sequences. Under 0.5% of the sample rests with the top ten.

As for this clonotype: What this receptor recognizes is not known.

The receptor's source is a human donor in good health. Some clones in this sample may be carry-over from other donors' samples. The chain joins TRBV2 to TRBJ1-2; as DNA is missing, the TRBD1 call by TCRdb cannot be tested. Sequencing input: naive CXCR3+ CD8+ T cells from blood. Sample cell subset or site, as interpreted from the label and publication: CD45RO-CCR7+CD27+CD95- naive CD8+ T cells expressing CXCR3 (TNR3+). The CDR3 protein is CASSGAQWGQGHGYTF.